This T cell receptor beta chain was identified during a study of blood T cell repertoires in COVID-19. Participants had their cohort set by participant-reported clinical history. Recovered participants had two consecutive negative NP/OP PCR tests, healthcare professional clearance, or symptom resolution. This CDR3 region has 13 residues. Germline values: CDR1 SGHDT, CDR2 YYEEEE. The V and J ends lost 3 bases and 7 bases, in that order; junction bases with no gene match: 3. Authors' methods: Amplified reference gene primers provided the basis for estimating nucleated cell counts. Clones were read by immunoSEQ multiplex PCR, and TCRdb kept only the in-frame ones, dropping some. D and trimming were read from the DNA, whereas the V and J calls and clone size are those reported in that table. The sample has 250,000 to 350,000 clones, more than 75% seen once.

The chain recombines TRBV5-6 with TRBJ1-4; TRBD1 aligns across 7 bases. This TCR was sampled from a man between 60 and 75 years old who had recovered from COVID-19. Sequencing was carried out using PBMCs or T cells enriched from blood (not recorded which). This chain's CDR3 is CASSWGQLEKLFF. The CDR3 DNA sequence: TGTGCCAGCAGCTGGGGACAGCTTGAAAAACTGTTTTTT. Combining the CDR3 with reference TRBV5-6 and TRBJ1-4 gives the whole variable domain DAGVTQSPTHLIKTRGQQVTLRCSPKSGHDTVSWYQQALGQGPQFIFQYYEEEERQRGNFPDRFSGHQFPNYSSELNVNALLLGDSALYLCASSWGQLEKLFFGSGTQLSVL.